The 17 T cell receptor beta chains presented below share a single source sample, sequenced in a study of blood T cells in healthy people across ages. Primed by a sample-barcoded 5' primer and a J-beta primer mix, a second PCR proceeded for roughly 6 to 12 cycles. TCRdb redid the calling of the 5' RACE reads with MiXCR, one entry per CDR3 protein. The data contain over 950,000 distinct CDR3 sequences, roughly two fifths of them singletons. The sequenced material came from blood. These TCRs come from a young man in good health.

The chain combines TRBV11-2 with TRBJ1-2; 8 bases agree with TRBD1. CDR1 and CDR2 from the germline V gene are SGHAT and FQNNGV. The trim removed 5 bases at V and 0 bases at J, leaving 5 bases unmatched. The CDR3 is 15 amino acids. The CDR3 DNA follows: TGTGCCAGCAGCCGTTCACAGGGGGCTAACTATGGCTACACCTTC. Its protein product is CASSRSQGANYGYTF.

This clonotype was counted between two and nine times. This sequence joins TRBV10-3 and TRBJ2-3; 7 positions match TRBD2. CDR3 length: 16 residues. Trimming at V came to 4 bases and at J to 4 bases, leaving 11 bases not matched to a gene. Germline V gene sequence: CDR1 ENHRY, CDR2 SYGVKD. As DNA, the CDR3 is TGTGCCATCAGTGGGGGGGGGACCCTTGTCGCAGATACGCAGTATTTT. The encoded protein is CAISGGGTLVADTQYF.

V and J are TRBV9 and TRBJ2-2; D is undetermined. Germline V CDR1 and CDR2: SGDLS, YYNGEE. The CDR3 has 13 residues. Deletions cut 1 base from V and 7 bases from J, with 8 bases between. CDR3 sequence reads: CASSVRPNGELFF. The CDR3 nucleotides are TGTGCCAGCAGCGTAAGGCCGAACGGGGAGCTGTTTTTT.

Comments on this clonotype: A much bigger clone sits one base away, suggesting this may be a read error. V gene TRBV4-2 combines with J gene TRBJ1-2; D possibly corresponds to TRBD1 (5 bases). The V and J ends lost 4 bases and 0 bases respectively, with 18 bases between them. The CDR3 is 17 residues long. Per germline, CDR1 LGHNA and CDR2 YNFKEQ. The CDR3 DNA is TGTGCCAGCAGCCCGGAGGGACGGGGAGATCCTAACTATGGCTACACCTTC. This sequence encodes CASSPEGRGDPNYGYTF.

This clonotype was counted only a few times. The chain combines TRBV7-2 with TRBJ1-2, with D maybe TRBD1 (5 bases). Trimming left V 0 bases short and J 8 bases short, with 13 bases between. The CDR3 sequence is 14 residues long. Germline V CDR1 and CDR2: SGHTA, FQGNSA. CDR3 nucleotides: TGTGCCAGCAGCTTAGCGCTCGGGGCTCGGGGCTACACCTTC. Translation: CASSLALGARGYTF. Variable domain in full (rest from reference TRBV7-2 and TRBJ1-2): GAGVSQSPSNKVTEKGKDVELRCDPISGHTALYWYRQSLGQGLEFLIYFQGNSAPDKSGLPSDRFSAERTGGSVSTLTIQRTQQEDSAVYLCASSLALGARGYTFGSGTRLTVV.

Only a few counts were recorded for this clonotype. This rearrangement joins TRBV10-3 to TRBJ1-5; D unclear. Germline CDR1 ENHRY, CDR2 SYGVKD. The CDR3 spans 12 residues. Trimming shortened V by 6 bases and J by 7 bases, and 10 bases separated the two germline ends. The CDR3 region is CAISGPGQPQHF. The CDR3 nucleotides are TGTGCCATCAGCGGCCCGGGGCAGCCCCAGCATTTT.

The chain joins TRBV20-1 to TRBJ2-3, with TRBD2 identical over 10 bases. Germline CDR1 DFQATT, CDR2 SNEGSKA (reference sequence). J gave up 5 bases and V 6 bases, and 8 bases lay outside the gene matches. The CDR3 spans 14 residues. In DNA form, the CDR3 reads TGCAGTGCCCCTAGCGGGGGCCGCCAAGATACGCAGTATTTT. Protein product: CSAPSGGRQDTQYF.

The V and J genes are TRBV7-2 and TRBJ2-7, with TRBD1 matching over 8 bases. The better agreement between TRBJ2-5 and the DNA end casts doubt on the J call. The CDR3 loop spans 16 amino acids. Germline V gene lookup returns CDR1 SGHTA and CDR2 FQGNSA. CDR3 amino acids: CASSLEQGQVDGTQYF. Written as DNA, the CDR3 is TGTGCCAGCAGCTTAGAACAGGGACAGGTTGATGGGACCCAGTACTTC.

The genes are TRBV7-2 and TRBJ2-1; 7 bases agree with TRBD2. This CDR3 contains 13 residues. V lost 7 bases, J lost 3 bases, and 3 bases stayed unmatched. CDR1 SGHTA and CDR2 FQGNSA come from the germline V gene. The CDR3 here is CASKRGDYNEQFF. DNA of the CDR3: TGTGCCAGCAAACGGGGGGACTACAATGAGCAGTTCTTC.

The genes are TRBV6-1 and TRBJ1-5; perhaps TRBD1 as D (5 bases). CDR3 length: 14 residues. Trimming removed 7 bases at V and 2 bases at J, with 12 bases between. The V gene's germline CDR1 is MNHNS and CDR2 SASEGT. CDR3 nucleotides: TGTGCCAGCAAATCAGGGTCGGGCAATCAGCCCCAGCATTTT. It codes for CASKSGSGNQPQHF.

Details on this clonotype: One end of the junction varies from germline; a read error may be responsible. This chain connects TRBV20-1 to TRBJ1-6; D gene unclear. The CDR3 has 15 residues. Per germline, CDR1 DFQATT and CDR2 SNEGSKA (reference sequence). The CDR3 region is CGAKPLSGNNSPLHF. Here the CDR3 DNA reads TGCGGTGCTAAGCCCCTGAGTGGTAATAATTCACCCCTCCACTTT.

The rearrangement joins TRBV7-9 to TRBJ1-1, with D possibly TRBD1 on 5 matching bases. Between the trimmed V and J ends, which lost 1 base and 7 bases, there was a span of 10 bases. Germline assignment: CDR1 SEHNR and CDR2 FQNEAQ (reference sequence). The CDR3 consists of 13 residues. CDR3 residues: CASSLESGVEAFF. DNA for the CDR3: TGTGCCAGCAGCTTAGAATCGGGGGTTGAAGCTTTCTTT.

V gene TRBV29-1 combines with J gene TRBJ2-2; D ambiguous. Germline CDR1 reads SQVTM; CDR2 reads ANQGSEA. The length of the CDR3 is 13 residues. V was shortened by 3 bases and J by 1 base, with 6 bases between the two germline ends. The CDR3: CSVEGWNTGELFF. CDR3 in DNA: TGCAGCGTTGAGGGGTGGAACACCGGGGAGCTGTTTTTT.

This clonotype was observed a handful of times. The rearrangement uses TRBV20-1 and TRBJ2-6, with D possibly TRBD1 on 5 matching bases. In germline, CDR1 is DFQATT, CDR2 SNEGSKA (reference sequence). The V end lost 3 bases, the J end lost 3 bases, and 12 bases lay between the germline ends. This CDR3 is 15 amino acids long. The CDR3 loop reads CSASRQSDGANVLTF. The CDR3 region has the DNA TGCAGTGCTAGCCGACAGTCAGATGGGGCCAACGTCCTGACTTTC.

The chain has TRBV20-1 and TRBJ1-4; a weak D match, TRBD1 (6 bases). Germline V CDR1 and CDR2: DFQATT, SNEGSKA (reference sequence). This CDR3 comprises 14 residues. Trimming removed 5 bases at V and 4 bases at J, with 14 bases between. Here the CDR3 DNA reads TGCAGTGCTCCCTTGGGGGCAAATAATGAAAAACTGTTTTTT. Protein: CSAPLGANNEKLFF.

The chain combines TRBV7-9 with TRBJ1-6, with D unresolved. CDR3 size: 13 residues. V lost 1 base and J 10 bases, leaving 8 bases between the germline ends. Germline lookup yields CDR1 SEHNR and CDR2 FQNEAQ (reference sequence). CDR3 amino acids: CASSLVEDSPLHF. DNA of the CDR3: TGTGCCAGCAGCTTAGTCGAGGACTCACCCCTCCACTTT.

The V gene is TRBV7-2, the J gene TRBJ1-2, with D possibly TRBD1 on 5 matching bases. Trimming shortened V by 0 bases and J by 0 bases, and 8 bases separated the two germline ends. The CDR3 is made up of 15 amino acids. Germline CDR1 is SGHTA and CDR2 is FQGNSA. CDR3 sequence: CASSLAGPPNYGYTF. CDR3 DNA sequence: TGTGCCAGCAGCTTAGCGGGGCCTCCTAACTATGGCTACACCTTC.